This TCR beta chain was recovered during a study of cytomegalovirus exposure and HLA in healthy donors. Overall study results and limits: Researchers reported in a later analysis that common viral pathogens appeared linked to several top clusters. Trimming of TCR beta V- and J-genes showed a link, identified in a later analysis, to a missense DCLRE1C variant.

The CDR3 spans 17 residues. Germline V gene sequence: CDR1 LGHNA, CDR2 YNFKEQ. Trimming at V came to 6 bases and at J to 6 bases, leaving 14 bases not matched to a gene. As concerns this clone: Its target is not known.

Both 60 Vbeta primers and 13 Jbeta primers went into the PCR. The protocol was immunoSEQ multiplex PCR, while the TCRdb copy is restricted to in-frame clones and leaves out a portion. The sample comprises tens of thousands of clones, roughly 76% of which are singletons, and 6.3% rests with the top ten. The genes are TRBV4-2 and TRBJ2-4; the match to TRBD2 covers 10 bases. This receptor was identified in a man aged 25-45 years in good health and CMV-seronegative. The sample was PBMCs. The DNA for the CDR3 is TGTGCCAGCAGGCAAACTAGCGGGAACGTCGGGGGAAACATTCAGTACTTC. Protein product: CASRQTSGNVGGNIQYF.